The T cell receptor (beta chain) described here comes from a study of blood T cell repertoires in COVID-19. Study in general: Sources were T cells, B-cell-depleted T cells, or PBMCs; the material itself was cDNA or gDNA.

Measured with immunoSEQ multiplex PCR; TCRdb has only the in-frame clones, and not every one. The sample consists of approximately 450,000 clones, 70% to 90% of them appearing once. The CDR3 is made up of 16 amino acids. V shed 5 bases and J 3 bases; nucleotides not matched to a gene: 6. CDR1 and CDR2 (germline): MNHEY, SMNVEV (reference sequence). Sequenced: PBMCs or T cells enriched from blood (not recorded which). The chain is built from TRBV27 and TRBJ2-6; 8 bases match TRBD1. This TCR derives from a woman aged 18 to 35 with acute COVID-19. CDR3 nucleotides: TGTGCCAGCAGTCACACAGGGGGTGGTGGGGCCAACGTCCTGACTTTC. It codes for CASSHTGGGGANVLTF.